The entry below gives a single T cell receptor (beta chain) sequence along with its context. This clonotype was seen more than once but under ten times. What antigen it recognizes has not been identified. No base qualities exist here, and no much larger clone lies one base off it. Library preparation employed multiplex PCR. For sequencing, an Illumina HiSeq 4000 was employed. TCR beta libraries were built with iRepertoire HTBI primers and Arm-PCR amplification of CDR3 regions. PCR products were gel purified before sequencing. As for the original processing: Across samples, roughly 60 TRBV and 12 to 15 TRBJ segments were identified and used for gene usage analysis of CDR3 amino acid clonotypes. COPE and FqMerger were used to merge filtered high-quality paired reads into contigs. BLAST was used to align contigs to the IMGT TRBV, TRBD and TRBJ reference genes, and CDR3 was defined following IMGT. Any clonotype with a frequency above 0.1% was classified as a highly expanded clone. Shannon entropy served as the measure of repertoire diversity, while the Gini coefficient captured V-J evenness. Public clonotypes were defined as clonotypes shared by more than one individual. TCRdb redid the processing of the public reads, applying fastp at Q25 and MiXCR, and retained in-frame beta chains. CDR3 protein duplicates are merged, each entry listing the most common genes and DNA. These V and J calls derive from TCRdb rather than the authors' analysis. Recorded for this sample are 500,000 to 700,000 distinct CDR3 sequences; under 20% of them occurred a single time. The top ten clonotypes cover 15% to 20% of the sample.

The junction shows trimming of 6 bases on V and 4 bases on J, and the gene matches do not reach 6 bases of it. The CDR3, cysteine through phenylalanine, is 14 amino acids long. Of the read, only the CDR3 DNA is kept; its 42 bases are in frame from base 1. In the germline V gene (reference sequence), CDR1 corresponds to GTSNPN and CDR2 to SVGIG. The data were obtained in a study of regulatory T cells in long-lasting Graves disease (dated by TCRdb to the early 2020s). Study-wide context: In the newly diagnosed Graves' disease group, patients had been taking antithyroid drugs for less than 3 months. Patients with persistent Graves' disease were compared with patients with newly diagnosed Graves' disease using TCR sequencing and RNA sequencing of peripheral blood. The study was conducted in China and was registered as a clinical trial. A total of about 35 samples underwent TCR sequencing, from 13 patients with persistent Graves' disease and 20 patients with newly diagnosed Graves' disease. Here is what the overall study found, with its caveats: Preferential use of TRBV28, TRBJ1-2 and TRBJ2-5 was observed in persistent disease, whereas TRBV20-1 and TRBJ2-1 were favored in newly diagnosed disease. Compared with newly diagnosed patients, persistent Graves' disease patients had lower TCR Shannon entropy and fewer highly expanded clones, which suggests clonal expansion. Sequencing and analysis were restricted to the TCR beta chain. As a limitation, the authors acknowledged that the small sample size may reduce accuracy. Only peripheral blood was studied, because thyroid tissue, the primary lesion, was inaccessible. Patients with persistent disease shared more public clonotypes (about 3,000) than newly diagnosed patients did (nearly 1,000).

The time point tag for this specimen amounts to: newly diagnosed GD, antithyroid drugs for less than 3 months. For both TCR sequencing and RNA sequencing, RNA was extracted from PBMCs in TRIzol. The diagnosis of Graves' disease followed American Thyroid Association guidelines. Patients were recruited from an endocrinology department in Xi'an, China. From each patient, nine milliliters of peripheral blood was collected into an EDTA anticoagulant tube. Ficoll Paque Plus density gradient separation was used to isolate PBMCs, and no further T cell sorting was done. RNA quality was checked with an Agilent 2100 Bioanalyzer and agarose gel, and concentration with a NanoDrop 2000. The data were also submitted as part of a second study, on T cells in Graves' hyperthyroidism and ophthalmopathy. The second study's paper adds: Graves' hyperthyroidism was defined as stable when no progression to ophthalmopathy occurred over 18 months of follow-up. Hyperthyroidism patients were newly diagnosed, had a disease duration of under 2 months, and were aged 18 to 65 years. Exclusion was applied to patients with uncontrolled infections, other autoimmune diseases, pregnancy or lactation. Diagnoses were established on the basis of clinical symptoms, serum thyroxine and TRAb, thyroid ultrasound, and orbital computed tomography. The first round of RT-PCR for the TCR CDR3 was performed with the HTBI primer set and the Qiagen OneStep RT-PCR kit. Most expanded thyroid clonotypes (frequency above 0.001) were also detected in blood, a finding suggesting that blood repertoires may reflect thyroid immune responses. A model built on a 13 V-J signature distinguished ophthalmopathy from stable hyperthyroidism, reaching 85% to 90% sensitivity and around 81% specificity in cross-validation and 80%/75% in testing. In validation, the model predicted progression to ophthalmopathy with roughly 70% sensitivity and less than 80% specificity, a median of 6.5 months before onset. To identify distinguishing TCR V-J signatures, a discovery cohort of around 100 patients was used, comprising 43 with Graves' ophthalmopathy and some 60 with stable Graves' hyperthyroidism. Prospective prediction of ophthalmopathy was tested in an independent validation cohort consisting of 18 hyperthyroidism patients and approximately 16 patients who later progressed to ophthalmopathy. The 80 to 100 discovery patients were randomly divided into training and test sets at a 7:3 ratio. The study also compared thyroid tissue and blood T-cell repertoires from about 6 Graves' hyperthyroidism patients. After blood sampling, hyperthyroidism patients were treated with methimazole at a starting dose of 30 mg daily, and ophthalmopathy patients were treated with high-dose intravenous methylprednisolone. The libraries were constructed in a second round of multiplex PCR and then size-selected and purified. Libraries were sequenced paired-end with 100 bp reads on an Illumina HiSeq2000. SOAPnuke was used to process the raw data, removing reads that contained adapters or uncalled bases, had a mean Phred below 15, or lacked an exact match to the constant primer or identifier. High-quality paired reads were merged with COPE v1.2.5, and unique nucleotide sequences were defined as clonotypes. MiTCR v1.1 was used to align clonotypes to the IMGT TRBV, TRBD and TRBJ reference segments. The analysis included only V-J combinations with a frequency above 0.0001, which together covered over 98% of the repertoires. A TCS score was defined as the ratio of F50 (clonal expansion) to E x V (chaos), with BLOSUM62-based TCRdist applied between CDR3 peptides within each V-J. Welch's t-statistics and random forest reduced roughly 540 V-J features to about 12, which were used in a naive Bayes classifier (R e1071). No statistical method was used to set the sample size in advance, and investigators knew the group allocation. The paper reports TCR Vbeta CDR3 sequencing of roughly 140 peripheral blood samples: around 41 ophthalmopathy, roughly 74 hyperthyroidism and approximately 17 progressor patients.

The source material was peripheral blood mononuclear cells (PBMCs), sampled at new diagnosis, from a patient treated with antithyroid drugs. The chain is assembled from TRBV30 and TRBJ2-5, with 12 bases aligning to TRBD2. This sequence was found in a woman aged 30 to 39 with Graves disease. Donor details come from another sample of the same person, matched by shared clones. The CDR3 protein is CACNPGLAGETQYF. Here is the DNA: TGTGCCTGTAACCCGGGACTAGCGGGAGAGACCCAGTACTTC.